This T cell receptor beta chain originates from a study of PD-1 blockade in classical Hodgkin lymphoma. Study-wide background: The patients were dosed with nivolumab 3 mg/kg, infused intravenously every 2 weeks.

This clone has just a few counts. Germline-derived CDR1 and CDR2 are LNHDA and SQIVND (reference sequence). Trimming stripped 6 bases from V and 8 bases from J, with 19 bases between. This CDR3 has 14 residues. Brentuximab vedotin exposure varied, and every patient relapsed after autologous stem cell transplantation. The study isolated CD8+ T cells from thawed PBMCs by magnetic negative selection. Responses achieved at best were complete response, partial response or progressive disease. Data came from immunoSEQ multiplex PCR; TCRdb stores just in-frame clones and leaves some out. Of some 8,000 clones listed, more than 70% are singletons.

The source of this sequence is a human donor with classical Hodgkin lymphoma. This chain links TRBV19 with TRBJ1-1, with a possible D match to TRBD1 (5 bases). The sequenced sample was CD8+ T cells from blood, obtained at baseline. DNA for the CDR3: TGTGCCAGTAGGAATGCACAGGCTAATGGCGAAGCTTTCTTT. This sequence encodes CASRNAQANGEAFF.